This T cell receptor (beta chain) was obtained from a study of OX40 agonist ivuxolimab in advanced cancers. Regarding the complete study: Ivuxolimab, which targeted the costimulatory receptor OX40 (CD134), was an agonistic, fully human IgG2 monoclonal antibody. Peripheral TCRbeta sequencing was intended to test whether TCR sequence diversity was altered and clonal T-cell expansion was caused by ivuxolimab. Patients were allowed to have had prior anti-PD-1, anti-PD-L1 or anti-CTLA-4 therapy, and approximately 40% of the dose-escalation patients had previously received checkpoint inhibitors. Intravenous ivuxolimab was administered to patients every 2 weeks at six dose levels: 0.01, 0.1, 0.3, 1.5, 3 and 10 mg/kg. The paper reports the monotherapy dose-escalation portion (N of about 50 patients) of the phase I ivuxolimab trial. Three dose-escalation patients achieved partial responses, one with hepatocellular carcinoma and two with cutaneous melanoma. Among the approximately 50 dose-escalation patients, around 19 had hepatocellular carcinoma, roughly 15 melanoma, 9 renal cell carcinoma and 9 head and neck cancer. In the dose-escalation cohort, around 80% of patients were male, and the mean age was roughly 56 years with a range of about 20 to 90.

Genomic DNA was extracted from sorted cells for sequencing of the TCRbeta CDR3 region. The immunoSEQ Assay was used to sequence the TCRbeta CDR3 regions. TCRdb took over this immuneACCESS table, retaining in-frame rearrangements with V and J assigned. Such tables are incomplete; in checked studies, under half of the missing clones stem from an unresolved V gene, and the remainder is unexplained. Present in this sample are roughly 65,000 clones, roughly 85% of which were seen just once. Approximately 11% of the sample is in the top ten clones. What the research found in general, with its limitations: Low levels of normalized T-cell clonal expansion were also shown by some nonresponding patients. In the 0.1-3.0 mg/kg groups, partial responders had among the lowest normalized peripheral clonal expansion, particularly in CD8+ T cells. After ivuxolimab, expanded clones were on average more numerous among CD8+ T cells than among CD4+ T cells. Clonal expansion of both CD4+ and CD8+ blood T cells was observed from baseline to week 6 at doses 0.1 to 3.0 mg/kg. The antigen specificity of the clonally expanded peripheral T cells was not determined.

As to this clone: Its target antigen remains unknown. No clone much larger than this one lies a single base away; base qualities are absent.

CDR1 and CDR2 are drawn from the germline V gene: SNHLY, FYNNEI. The CDR3, from cysteine to phenylalanine, totals 13 residues. Only the CDR3 region is kept as DNA, spanning 39 bases read in frame from base 1. V and J are truncated by 9 bases and 2 bases respectively, leaving an intervening sequence of 13 bases. Patients with autoimmune disease history or receiving systemic immunosuppression were excluded from the trial. Peripheral blood for TCR sequencing was collected from all dose cohorts at baseline, on cycle 4 day 1, and on cycle 7 day 1. Samples came from an open-label, multicenter, first-in-human phase I dose-escalation trial of ivuxolimab. Adults with locally advanced or metastatic melanoma, renal cell carcinoma, hepatocellular carcinoma or head and neck squamous cell carcinoma were enrolled in the trial. Before TCR sequencing, CD4+ T cells and CD8+ T cells were sorted from peripheral blood as separate populations.

The V gene is TRBV2 and the J gene is TRBJ1-2; the D gene is possibly TRBD1, with 5 bases matching. This clonotype was obtained from an adult with an advanced solid tumor such as melanoma, head and neck, liver or kidney cancer. The source material was CD4+ or CD8+ T cells sorted from blood, sampled in a trial of the OX40 agonist ivuxolimab. The nucleotide sequence reads as follows: TGTGCCAGACTAGGGGTTTCGAACTATGGCTACACCTTC. Its amino acids are CARLGVSNYGYTF.